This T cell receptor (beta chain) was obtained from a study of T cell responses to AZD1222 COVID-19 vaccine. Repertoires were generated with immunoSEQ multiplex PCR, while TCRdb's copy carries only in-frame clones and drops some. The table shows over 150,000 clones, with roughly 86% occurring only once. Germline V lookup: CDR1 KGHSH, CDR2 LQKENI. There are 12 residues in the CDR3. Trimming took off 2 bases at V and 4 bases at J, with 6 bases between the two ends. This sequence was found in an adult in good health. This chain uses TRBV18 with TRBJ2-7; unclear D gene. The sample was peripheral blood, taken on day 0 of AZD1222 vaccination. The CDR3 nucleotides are TGTGCCAGCTCACCAGGGCAGTACGAGCAGTACTTC. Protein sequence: CASSPGQYEQYF.